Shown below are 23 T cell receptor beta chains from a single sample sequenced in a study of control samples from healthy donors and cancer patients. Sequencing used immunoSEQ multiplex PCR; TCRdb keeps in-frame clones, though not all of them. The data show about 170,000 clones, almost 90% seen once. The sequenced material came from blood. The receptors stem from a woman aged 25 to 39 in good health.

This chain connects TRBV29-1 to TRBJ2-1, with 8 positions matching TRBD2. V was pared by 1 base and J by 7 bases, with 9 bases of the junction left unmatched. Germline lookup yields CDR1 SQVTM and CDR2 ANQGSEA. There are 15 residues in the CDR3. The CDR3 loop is CSVEAGSGGPNEQFF. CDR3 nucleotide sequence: TGCAGCGTTGAAGCGGGGTCGGGAGGGCCTAATGAGCAGTTCTTC.

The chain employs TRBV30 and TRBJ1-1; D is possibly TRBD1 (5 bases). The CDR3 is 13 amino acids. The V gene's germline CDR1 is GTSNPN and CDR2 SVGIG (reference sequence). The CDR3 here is CARRGARHTEAFF. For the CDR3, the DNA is TGTGCGCGGAGGGGAGCTAGGCACACTGAAGCTTTCTTT.

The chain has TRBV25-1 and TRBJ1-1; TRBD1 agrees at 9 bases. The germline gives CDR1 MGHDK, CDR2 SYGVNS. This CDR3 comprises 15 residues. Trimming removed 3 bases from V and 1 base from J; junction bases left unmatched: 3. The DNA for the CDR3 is TGTGCCAGCAGTGATTGGGACAGGGAGAACACTGAAGCTTTCTTT. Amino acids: CASSDWDRENTEAFF.

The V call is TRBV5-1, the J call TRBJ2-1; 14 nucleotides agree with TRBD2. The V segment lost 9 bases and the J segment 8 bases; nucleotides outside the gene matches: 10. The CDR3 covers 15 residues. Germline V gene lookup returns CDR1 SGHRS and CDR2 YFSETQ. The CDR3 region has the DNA TGCGCCACCAAGGAAGGGACTAGCGGGAGTGATGAGCAGTTCTTC. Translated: CATKEGTSGSDEQFF.

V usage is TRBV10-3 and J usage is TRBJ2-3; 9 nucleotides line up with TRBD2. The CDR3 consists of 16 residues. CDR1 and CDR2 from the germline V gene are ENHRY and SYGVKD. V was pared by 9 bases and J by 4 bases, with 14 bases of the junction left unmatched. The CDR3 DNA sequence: TGTGCCATTGCAATGACTAGCGGAGTGGGGGCAGATACGCAGTATTTT. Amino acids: CAIAMTSGVGADTQYF.

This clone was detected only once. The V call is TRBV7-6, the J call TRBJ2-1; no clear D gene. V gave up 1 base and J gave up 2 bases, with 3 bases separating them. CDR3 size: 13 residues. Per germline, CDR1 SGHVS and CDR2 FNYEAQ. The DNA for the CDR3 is TGTGCCAGCAGCTTAGTGGCCTACAATGAGCAGTTCTTC. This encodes CASSLVAYNEQFF.

The CDR3 reads CASSSWGVEQFF. The CDR3, as DNA: TGTGCCAGCAGCTCATGGGGAGTCGAGCAGTTCTTC. V usage is TRBV11-2 and J usage is TRBJ2-1; the D gene is possibly TRBD2 (5 bases). This CDR3 is built from 12 residues. The V end was cut by 4 bases, the J end by 10 bases, with 11 bases between. CDR1 and CDR2 (germline): SGHAT, FQNNGV.

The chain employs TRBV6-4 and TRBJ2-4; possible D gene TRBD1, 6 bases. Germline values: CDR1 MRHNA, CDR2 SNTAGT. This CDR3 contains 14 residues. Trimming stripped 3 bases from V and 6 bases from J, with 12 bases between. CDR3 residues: CASSEGVGGNIQYF. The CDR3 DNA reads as TGTGCCAGCAGTGAAGGGGTAGGGGGAAACATTCAGTACTTC.

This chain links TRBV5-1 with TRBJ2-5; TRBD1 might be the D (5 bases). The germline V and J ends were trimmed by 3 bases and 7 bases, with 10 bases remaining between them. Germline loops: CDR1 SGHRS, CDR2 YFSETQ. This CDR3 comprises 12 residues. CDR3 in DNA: TGCGCCAGCAGCTCGGGCCAGGGGACCCAGTACTTC. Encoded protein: CASSSGQGTQYF. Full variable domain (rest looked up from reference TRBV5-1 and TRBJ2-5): KAGVTQTPRYLIKTRGQQVTLSCSPISGHRSVSWYQQTPGQGLQFLFEYFSETQRNKGNFPGRFSGRQFSNSRSEMNVSTLELGDSALYLCASSSGQGTQYFGPGTRLLVL.

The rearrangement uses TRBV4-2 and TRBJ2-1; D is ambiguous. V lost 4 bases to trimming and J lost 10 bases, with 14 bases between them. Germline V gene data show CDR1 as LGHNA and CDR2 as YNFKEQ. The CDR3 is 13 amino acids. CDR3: CASSLEIGEEQFF. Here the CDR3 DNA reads TGTGCCAGCAGCCTCGAAATAGGCGAGGAGCAGTTCTTC.

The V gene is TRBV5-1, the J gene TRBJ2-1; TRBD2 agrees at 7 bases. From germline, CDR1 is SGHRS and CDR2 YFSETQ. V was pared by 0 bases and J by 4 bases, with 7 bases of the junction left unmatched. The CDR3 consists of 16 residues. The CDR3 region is CASSLDGGGPYNEQFF. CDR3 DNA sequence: TGCGCCAGCAGCTTGGATGGGGGAGGGCCATACAATGAGCAGTTCTTC. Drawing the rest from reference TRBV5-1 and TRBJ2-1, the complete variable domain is KAGVTQTPRYLIKTRGQQVTLSCSPISGHRSVSWYQQTPGQGLQFLFEYFSETQRNKGNFPGRFSGRQFSNSRSEMNVSTLELGDSALYLCASSLDGGGPYNEQFFGPGTRLTVL.

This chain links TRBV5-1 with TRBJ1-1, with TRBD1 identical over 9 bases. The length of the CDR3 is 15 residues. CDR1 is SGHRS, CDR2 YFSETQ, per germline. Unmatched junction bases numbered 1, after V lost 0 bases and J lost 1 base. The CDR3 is CASSLGGQGNTEAFF. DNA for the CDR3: TGCGCCAGCAGCTTGGGGGGACAGGGGAACACTGAAGCTTTCTTT.

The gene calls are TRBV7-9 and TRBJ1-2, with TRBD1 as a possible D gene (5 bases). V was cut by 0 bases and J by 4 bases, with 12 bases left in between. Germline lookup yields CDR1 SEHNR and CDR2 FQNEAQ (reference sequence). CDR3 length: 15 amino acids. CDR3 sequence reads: CASSLAIGGVYGYTF. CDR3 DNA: TGTGCCAGCAGCTTAGCTATCGGGGGAGTCTATGGCTACACCTTC.

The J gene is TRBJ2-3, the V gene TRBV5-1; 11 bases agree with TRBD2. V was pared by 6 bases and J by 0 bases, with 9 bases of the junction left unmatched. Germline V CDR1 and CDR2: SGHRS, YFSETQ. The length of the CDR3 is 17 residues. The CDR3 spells CASNYDPSGGSTDTQYF. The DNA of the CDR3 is TGCGCCAGCAACTATGACCCTAGCGGGGGGAGCACAGATACGCAGTATTTT.

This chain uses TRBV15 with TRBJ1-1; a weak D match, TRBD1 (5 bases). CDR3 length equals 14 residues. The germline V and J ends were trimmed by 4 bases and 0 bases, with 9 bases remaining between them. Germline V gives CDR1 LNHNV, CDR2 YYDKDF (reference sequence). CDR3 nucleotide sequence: TGTGCCACCAGCATGGACACCTTGAACACTGAAGCTTTCTTT. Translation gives CATSMDTLNTEAFF.

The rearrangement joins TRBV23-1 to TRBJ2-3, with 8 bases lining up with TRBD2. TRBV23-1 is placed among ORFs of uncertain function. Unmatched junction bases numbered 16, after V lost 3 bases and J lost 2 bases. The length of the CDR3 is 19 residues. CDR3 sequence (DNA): TGCGCCAGCAGTCAGTCTGAGGGCGGGAGGTACCACAACACAGATACGCAGTATTTT. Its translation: CASSQSEGGRYHNTDTQYF.

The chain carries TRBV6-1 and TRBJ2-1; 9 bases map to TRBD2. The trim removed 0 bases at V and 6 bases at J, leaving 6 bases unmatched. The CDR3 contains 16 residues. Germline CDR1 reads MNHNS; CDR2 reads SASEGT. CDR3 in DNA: TGTGCCAGCAGTGAAGCGTGGCTAGCGGGGATCAATGAGCAGTTCTTC. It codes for CASSEAWLAGINEQFF.

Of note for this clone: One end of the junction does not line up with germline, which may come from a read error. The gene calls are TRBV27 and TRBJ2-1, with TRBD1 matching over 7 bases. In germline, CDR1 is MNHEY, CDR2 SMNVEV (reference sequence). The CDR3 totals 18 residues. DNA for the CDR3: TGTGCCAGCAGTCTATCGCGTAAACAGGGGAGCTCCTACAATGAGCAGTTCTTC. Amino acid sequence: CASSLSRKQGSSYNEQFF.

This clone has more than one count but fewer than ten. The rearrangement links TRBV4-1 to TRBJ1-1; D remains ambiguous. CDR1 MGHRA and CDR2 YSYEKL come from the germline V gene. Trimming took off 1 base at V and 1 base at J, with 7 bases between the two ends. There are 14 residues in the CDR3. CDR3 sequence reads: CASSQAPGNTEAFF. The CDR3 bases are TGCGCCAGCAGCCAAGCTCCCGGGAACACTGAAGCTTTCTTT.

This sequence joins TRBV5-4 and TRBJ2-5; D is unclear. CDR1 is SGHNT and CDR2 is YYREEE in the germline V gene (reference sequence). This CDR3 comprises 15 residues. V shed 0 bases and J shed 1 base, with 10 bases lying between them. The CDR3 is CASSLERFSQETQYF. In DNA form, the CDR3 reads TGTGCCAGCAGCTTGGAGCGCTTCAGCCAAGAGACCCAGTACTTC.

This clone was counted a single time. The CDR3 region is CASSSPGTGTYGYTF. The DNA of the CDR3 is TGTGCCAGCAGCTCACCCGGGACAGGGACCTATGGCTACACCTTC. The genes are TRBV28 and TRBJ1-2, with TRBD1 matching 9 bases. The CDR3 covers 15 residues. The ends lost 6 bases at V and 4 bases at J; junction bases unmatched: 9. CDR1 and CDR2 from the germline V gene are MDHEN and SYDVKM.

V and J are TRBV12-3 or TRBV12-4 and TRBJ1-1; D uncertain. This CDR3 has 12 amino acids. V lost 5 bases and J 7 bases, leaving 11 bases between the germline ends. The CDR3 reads CASSGSPFEAFF. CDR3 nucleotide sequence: TGTGCCAGCAGTGGGAGTCCTTTTGAAGCTTTCTTT.

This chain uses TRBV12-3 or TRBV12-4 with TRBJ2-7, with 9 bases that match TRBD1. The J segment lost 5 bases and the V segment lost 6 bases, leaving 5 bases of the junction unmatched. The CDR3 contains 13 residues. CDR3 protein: CASSQGQGDEQYF. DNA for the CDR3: TGTGCCAGCAGCCAGGGACAGGGCGACGAGCAGTACTTC.